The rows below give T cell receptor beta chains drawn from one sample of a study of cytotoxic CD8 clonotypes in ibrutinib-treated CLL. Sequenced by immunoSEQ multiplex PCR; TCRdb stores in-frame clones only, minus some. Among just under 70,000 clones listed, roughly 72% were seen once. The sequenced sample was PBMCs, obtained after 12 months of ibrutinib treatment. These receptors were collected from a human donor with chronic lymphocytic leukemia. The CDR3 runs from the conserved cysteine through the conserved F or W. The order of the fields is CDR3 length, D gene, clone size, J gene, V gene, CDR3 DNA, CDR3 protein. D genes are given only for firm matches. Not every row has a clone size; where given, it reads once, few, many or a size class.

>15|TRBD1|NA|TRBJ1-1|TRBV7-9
TGTGCCAGCAGCATACAAGACAGGGCCAGGGCTGAAGCTTTCTTT
CASSIQDRARAEAFF
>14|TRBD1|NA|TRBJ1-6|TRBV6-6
TGTGCCAGCAGTTCACCGGGACAGTATTCACCCCTCCACTTT
CASSSPGQYSPLHF
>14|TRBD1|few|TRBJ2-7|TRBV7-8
TGTGCCAGCAGCACAGACAGGGGGCCCTACGAGCAGTACTTC
CASSTDRGPYEQYF
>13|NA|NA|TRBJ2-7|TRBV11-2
TGTGCCAGCGCCTGGGGCTTCTCCTACGAGCAGTACTTC
CASAWGFSYEQYF
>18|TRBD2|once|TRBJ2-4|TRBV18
TGTGCCAGCTCACCACCGAGGACTAGCGGATTAGCCAAAAACATTCAGTACTTC
CASSPPRTSGLAKNIQYF
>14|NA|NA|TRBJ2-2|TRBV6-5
TGTGCCAGCAGTTACTCCCGGGGAACCGGGGAGCTGTTTTTT
CASSYSRGTGELFF
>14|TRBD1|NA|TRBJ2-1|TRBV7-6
TGTGCCAGCAGCCTCGGGACAGGGGATAATGAGCAGTTCTTC
CASSLGTGDNEQFF
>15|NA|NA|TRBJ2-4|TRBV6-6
TGTGCCAGCAGTCCCCTCCACTCGTCGGGAAACATTCAGTACTTC
CASSPLHSSGNIQYF
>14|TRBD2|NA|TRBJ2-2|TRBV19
TGTGCCACCCAAAAGGGACTAGCGGCCGGGGAGCTGTTTTTT
CATQKGLAAGELFF
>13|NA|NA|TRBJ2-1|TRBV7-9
TGTGCCAGCGTTCCTTTAGGGGTTCCCGAGCAGTTCTTC
CASVPLGVPEQFF
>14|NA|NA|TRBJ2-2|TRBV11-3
TGTGCCAGCAGCTTAGATATCGACACCGGGGAGCTGTTTTTT
CASSLDIDTGELFF
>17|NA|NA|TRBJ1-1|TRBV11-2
TGTGCCAGCAGCTTACCCACAACCGCCGGGGCCCTCACTGAAGCTTTCTTT
CASSLPTTAGALTEAFF
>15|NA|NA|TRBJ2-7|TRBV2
TGTGCCAGCAGTGCAGCCTCGGCAGGTTCCATCGAGCAGTACTTC
CASSAASAGSIEQYF
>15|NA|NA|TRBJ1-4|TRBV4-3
TGCGCCAGCAGCACCCTGTGGGGCAGGGATGAAAAACTGTTTTTT
CASSTLWGRDEKLFF
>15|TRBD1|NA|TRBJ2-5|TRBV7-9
TGTGCCAGCAGTTCATCCGGGACAGGGGAAGAGACCCAGTACTTC
CASSSSGTGEETQYF
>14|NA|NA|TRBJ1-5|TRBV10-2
TGCGCCAGCAGCCAACAGGGAGGGAATCAGCCCCAGCATTTT
CASSQQGGNQPQHF
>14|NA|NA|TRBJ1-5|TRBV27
TGTGCCAGCAGTTTACTGGACAACAATCAGCCCCAGCATTTT
CASSLLDNNQPQHF
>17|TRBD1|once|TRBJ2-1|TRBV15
TGTGCCACCAGCAGCCAGCTAGGACAGGGTCTCAGGAATGAGCAGTTCTTC
CATSSQLGQGLRNEQFF
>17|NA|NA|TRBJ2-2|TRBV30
TGTGCCGTATTTGGGGGTCGGACTTTTGAACTGACCGGGGAGCTGTTTTTT
CAVFGGRTFELTGELFF
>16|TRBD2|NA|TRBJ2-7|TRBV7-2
TGTGCCAGCAGCTTAGTAAGCGGGGGGCGAGCCTACGAGCAGTACTTC
CASSLVSGGRAYEQYF
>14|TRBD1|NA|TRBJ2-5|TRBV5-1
TGCGCCAGCAGCGCCTGGACAGGTCAAGAGACCCAGTACTTC
CASSAWTGQETQYF
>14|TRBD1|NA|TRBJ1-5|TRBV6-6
TGTGCCAGCAAACTGACAGGGGACAATCAGCCCCAGCATTTT
CASKLTGDNQPQHF
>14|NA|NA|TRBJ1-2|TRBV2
TGTGCCAGCAGTTTCGACGGGTGGTCCCCGGGTTTGACCTTC
CASSFDGWSPGLTF
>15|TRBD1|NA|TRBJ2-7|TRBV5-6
TGTGCCAGCAGCTTGGGTTCGGACAGGGGCCACGAGCAGTACTTC
CASSLGSDRGHEQYF
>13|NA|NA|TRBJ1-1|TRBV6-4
TGTGCCAGCAGCGGCGAGGTAGGGACTGAAGCTTTCTTT
CASSGEVGTEAFF
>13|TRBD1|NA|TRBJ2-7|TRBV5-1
TGCGCCAGCAGCCCAACGACAGGGTACGAGCAGTACTTC
CASSPTTGYEQYF
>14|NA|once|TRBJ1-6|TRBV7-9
TGTGCCAGCAGCTTAGCAGGGTCGGGCTCACCCCTCCACTTT
CASSLAGSGSPLHF
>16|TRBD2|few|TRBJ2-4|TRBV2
TGTGCCAGCAGTGCCCAGCGGGGGGCCCTAGGGAACATTCAGTACTTC
CASSAQRGALGNIQYF
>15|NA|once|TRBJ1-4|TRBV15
TGTGCCACCAGCAGAGGAGAGGGGGGGCAAGAAAAACTGTTTTTT
CATSRGEGGQEKLFF
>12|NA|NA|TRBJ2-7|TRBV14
TGTGCCAGCTCCCGAGGGGGGAACGAGCAGTACTTC
CASSRGGNEQYF
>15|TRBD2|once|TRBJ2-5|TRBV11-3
TGTGCCAGCAGCTTTTGGGCCGGGGGGCAAGAGACCCAGTACTTC
CASSFWAGGQETQYF
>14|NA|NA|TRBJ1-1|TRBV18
TGTGCCAGCTCCTCCAATCGGGGGAACACTGAAGCTTTCTTT
CASSSNRGNTEAFF
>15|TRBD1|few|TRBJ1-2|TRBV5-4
TGTGCCAGCAGCTTGGGTGCACAGGGGTATTATGGCTACACCTTC
CASSLGAQGYYGYTF
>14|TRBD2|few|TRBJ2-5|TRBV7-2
TGTGCCAGCAGCCCGCGGGGGGGCCCAGAGACCCAGTACTTC
CASSPRGGPETQYF
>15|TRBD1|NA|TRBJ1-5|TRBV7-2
TGTGCCAGCAGCCTCCTGGACAGGGAAGATCAGCCCCAGCATTTT
CASSLLDREDQPQHF
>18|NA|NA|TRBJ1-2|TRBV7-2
TGTGCCAGCAGCTTATATGACTCTGGTGGGGCCTTAAACTATGGCTACACCTTC
CASSLYDSGGALNYGYTF
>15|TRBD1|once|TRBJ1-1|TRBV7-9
TGTGCCAGCAGCCCCGGGGACAGCCCGAACACTGAAGCTTTCTTT
CASSPGDSPNTEAFF
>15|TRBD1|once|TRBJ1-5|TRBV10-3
TGTGCCATCAGTGCAGAGGGGGCGAGCAATCAGCCCCAGCATTTT
CAISAEGASNQPQHF
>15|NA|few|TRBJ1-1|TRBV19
TGTGCCAGTAGTATGTCGGGACTAATGAACACTGAAGCTTTCTTT
CASSMSGLMNTEAFF
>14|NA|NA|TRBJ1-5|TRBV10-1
TGCGCCAGCAGTGAAAGCCCGAGCAATCAGCCCCAGCATTTT
CASSESPSNQPQHF
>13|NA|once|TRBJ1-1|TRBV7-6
TGTGCCAGCAGCTTAGCAGTCACCGCTGAAGCTTTCTTT
CASSLAVTAEAFF
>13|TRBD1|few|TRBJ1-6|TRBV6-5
TGTGCCAGCAGGAGACAGGGCTATTCACCCCTCCACTTT
CASRRQGYSPLHF
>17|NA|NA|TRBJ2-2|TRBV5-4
TGTGCCAGCAGCCTCGGTTTGGGGGGTGCGGACACCGGGGAGCTGTTTTTT
CASSLGLGGADTGELFF
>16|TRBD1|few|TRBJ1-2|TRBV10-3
TGTGCCATCAGTGGACAGGGGCGGGATGGTGGCTATGGCTACACCTTC
CAISGQGRDGGYGYTF
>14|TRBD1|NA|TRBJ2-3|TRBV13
TGTGCCAGCAGGCTACAGGGGTCAACAGATACGCAGTATTTT
CASRLQGSTDTQYF
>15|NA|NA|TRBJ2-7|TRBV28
TGTGCCAGCAGTTTGAGTGGGGAGAAGTTCTACGAGCAGTACTTC
CASSLSGEKFYEQYF
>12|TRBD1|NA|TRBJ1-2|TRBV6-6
TGTGCCAGCAGACAGGGGACCTATGGCTACACCTTC
CASRQGTYGYTF
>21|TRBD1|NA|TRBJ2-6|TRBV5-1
TGCGCCAGCAGCTTGCGCTACGGGACAGCCCGGTGGGGTTCTGGGGCCAACGTCCTGACTTTC
CASSLRYGTARWGSGANVLTF
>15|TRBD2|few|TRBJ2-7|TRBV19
TGTGCCAGTAGTATTCGGCTAGCGGGGGGCTACGAGCAGTACTTC
CASSIRLAGGYEQYF
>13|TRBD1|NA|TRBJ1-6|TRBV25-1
TGTGCCAGCACTGGGACAGGGGGCAGACCCCTCCACTTT
CASTGTGGRPLHF
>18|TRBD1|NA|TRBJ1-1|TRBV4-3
TGCGCCAGCAGCCAAGTAGCAGGGGGAGGGGGAATGAACACTGAAGCTTTCTTT
CASSQVAGGGGMNTEAFF
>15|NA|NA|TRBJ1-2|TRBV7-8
TGTGCCAGCAGCTTATTGACAGTTTCAATCTATGGCTACACCTTC
CASSLLTVSIYGYTF
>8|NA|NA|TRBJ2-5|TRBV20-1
TGCAGTGCGGGGACCCAGTACTTC
CSAGTQYF
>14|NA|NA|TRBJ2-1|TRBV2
TGTGCCAGCAGTGAAGTTGGGGGGCTGAGTGAGCAGTTCTTC
CASSEVGGLSEQFF
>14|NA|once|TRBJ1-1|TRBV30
TGTGCCTGGAGTGTACCCCAGTTCTTAACTGAAGCTTTCTTT
CAWSVPQFLTEAFF
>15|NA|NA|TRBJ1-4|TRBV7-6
TGTGCCAGCAGTTCGGACCCGTCGGCTAATGAAAAACTGTTTTTT
CASSSDPSANEKLFF